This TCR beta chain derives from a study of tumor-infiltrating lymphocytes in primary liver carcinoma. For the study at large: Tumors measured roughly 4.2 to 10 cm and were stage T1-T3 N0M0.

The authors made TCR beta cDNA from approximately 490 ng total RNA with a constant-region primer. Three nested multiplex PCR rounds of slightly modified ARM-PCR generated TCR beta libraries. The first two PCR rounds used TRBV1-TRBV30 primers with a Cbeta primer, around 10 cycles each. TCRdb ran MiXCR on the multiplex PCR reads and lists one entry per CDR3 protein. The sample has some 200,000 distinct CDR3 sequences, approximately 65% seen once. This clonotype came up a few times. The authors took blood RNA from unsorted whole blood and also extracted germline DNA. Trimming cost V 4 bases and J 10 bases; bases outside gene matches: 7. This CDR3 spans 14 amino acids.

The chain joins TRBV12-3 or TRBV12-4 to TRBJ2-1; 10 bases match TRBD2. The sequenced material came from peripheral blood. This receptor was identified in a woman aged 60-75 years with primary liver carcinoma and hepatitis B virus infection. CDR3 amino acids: CASSSSGSVREQFF. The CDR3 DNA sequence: TGTGCCAGCAGTTCTAGCGGGAGTGTAAGGGAGCAGTTCTTC.